The 28 T cell receptor beta chains listed next were all sequenced from one sample in a study of naive and memory T cell subsets. Both TRBC1 and TRBC2 were covered by a beta constant-region primer of two equimolar oligonucleotides. A single record per CDR3 protein comes from TCRdb applying MiXCR to the UMI-ligation and nested PCR reads. Found here are about 85,000 distinct CDR3 sequences, about an eighth of them singletons; the top ten hold about 0.93%. What was sequenced was central memory CD4+ T cells from blood. These receptors came from a human donor in good health.

This rearrangement joins TRBV29-1 to TRBJ2-6; D remains unclear. The ends were cut back, 2 bases at V and 0 bases at J, with 8 bases in the middle. CDR1 is SQVTM, CDR2 ANQGSEA, per germline. The length of the CDR3 is 15 residues. The CDR3 spells CSVESRSSGANVLTF. Written as DNA, the CDR3 is TGCAGCGTTGAAAGCCGGAGCTCTGGGGCCAACGTCCTGACTTTC.

In its sample, this clonotype was seen many times. This chain links TRBV29-1 with TRBJ2-1; 10 nucleotides align to TRBD2. CDR3 length: 16 residues. V lost 0 bases to trimming and J lost 4 bases; unmatched junction nucleotides: 6. Looked up from germline, CDR1 is SQVTM and CDR2 is ANQGSEA. CDR3 coding DNA: TGCAGCGTTGAAGATTCACTAGCGGGGATTTACAATGAGCAGTTCTTC. As protein: CSVEDSLAGIYNEQFF.

At least ten counts were recorded for this clonotype. This rearrangement joins TRBV7-3 to TRBJ2-5; D could derive from TRBD1 or TRBD2 (5 bases each). With 3 bases removed from V and 4 bases from J, the gap between germline ends came to 9 bases. The length of the CDR3 is 13 residues. CDR1 SGHTA and CDR2 FQGTGA come from the germline V gene. The DNA of the CDR3 is TGTGCCAGCAGCTTTCGGGGCCTAGAGACCCAGTACTTC. It is translated as CASSFRGLETQYF.

The chain links TRBV6-2 or TRBV6-3 to TRBJ1-1; no definite D call. The CDR3 consists of 11 residues. V was cut by 6 bases and J by 6 bases, with 8 bases left in between. CDR1 MNHEY and CDR2 SVGEGT come from the germline V gene. CDR3 amino acids: CASRKGPEAFF. DNA for the CDR3: TGTGCCAGCAGGAAAGGGCCTGAAGCTTTCTTT.

This rearrangement joins TRBV3-1 to TRBJ2-1, with D unclear. V lost 6 bases, J lost 0 bases, and 12 bases lay in between. Germline-derived CDR1 and CDR2 are LGHDT and YNNKEL (reference sequence). The CDR3 totals 15 residues. CDR3 sequence: CASSLGGYSYNEQFF. CDR3 in DNA: TGTGCCAGCAGTCTTGGTGGATACTCCTACAATGAGCAGTTCTTC.

The chain has TRBV20-1 and TRBJ2-7, with 10 bases matching TRBD2. V dropped 4 bases and J dropped 5; count of bases not matched to a gene: 17. This CDR3 is built from 17 residues. Germline CDR1 reads DFQATT; CDR2 reads SNEGSKA (reference sequence). In DNA, the CDR3 is TGCAGTGCTACTTCAGGATGGGCTAGCGGGAGTCGGGACGAGCAGTACTTC. Residues: CSATSGWASGSRDEQYF.

This clonotype was detected a few times. CDR3 in amino acids: CASSYSASGSETQYF. DNA for the CDR3: TGTGCCAGCAGTTACTCTGCTAGCGGGAGCGAGACCCAGTACTTC. The chain recombines TRBV6-2 or TRBV6-3 with TRBJ2-5, with 10 nucleotides matching TRBD2. CDR3 length: 15 amino acids. Germline V gene lookup returns CDR1 MNHEY and CDR2 SVGEGT. V trimming: 0 bases; J trimming: 5 bases; junction bases outside the gene matches: 3.

This clonotype was detected only a few times. The chain has TRBV27 and TRBJ1-4, with D uncertain. Germline V gene data show CDR1 as MNHEY and CDR2 as SMNVEV (reference sequence). Trimming removed 1 base from V and 8 bases from J, with 14 bases in between. The CDR3 totals 15 residues. DNA of the CDR3: TGTGCCAGCAGTTTATTTACCGGGAATGGAGAAAAACTGTTTTTT. Protein sequence: CASSLFTGNGEKLFF.

The chain uses TRBV6-1 and TRBJ2-2; D perhaps matches TRBD1 (5 bases). Germline V gene data show CDR1 as MNHNS and CDR2 as SASEGT. CDR3 length: 14 residues. V lost 4 bases and J 1 base, leaving 7 bases between the germline ends. CDR3 in amino acids: CASSARGNTGELFF. CDR3 nucleotide sequence: TGTGCCAGCAGTGCTAGGGGGAACACCGGGGAGCTGTTTTTT.

This chain connects TRBV6-2 or TRBV6-3 to TRBJ2-1, with TRBD2 as a possible D gene (5 bases). The germline V gene encodes CDR1 MNHEY and CDR2 SVGEGT. V was cut by 1 base and J by 5 bases, with 9 bases left in between. This CDR3 contains 14 residues. The CDR3 DNA is TGTGCCAGCAGTTACTGGACTGGCGACAATGAGCAGTTCTTC. It is translated as CASSYWTGDNEQFF.

This sequence joins TRBV20-1 and TRBJ2-1; 7 bases are a match to TRBD2. The CDR3 runs to 16 residues. The V segment lost 0 bases and the J segment 3 bases; nucleotides outside the gene matches: 8. Germline values: CDR1 DFQATT, CDR2 SNEGSKA (reference sequence). The CDR3 sequence is CSARDLEASGYNEQFF. The CDR3 region has the DNA TGCAGTGCTAGAGATCTCGAGGCTAGCGGCTACAATGAGCAGTTCTTC.

The rearrangement links TRBV12-3 or TRBV12-4 to TRBJ2-7; 7 nucleotides align to TRBD1. With V trimmed by 3 bases and J by 6 bases, 2 bases remained unmatched. The CDR3 has 12 amino acids. The CDR3 sequence is CASSFTGVEQYF. The CDR3 region has the DNA TGTGCCAGCAGTTTCACAGGGGTCGAGCAGTACTTC.

This clonotype was seen ten or more times. This chain uses TRBV29-1 with TRBJ2-4; perhaps TRBD1 as D (5 bases). V shed 4 bases and J shed 8 bases, with 15 bases lying between them. Germline V gene lookup returns CDR1 SQVTM and CDR2 ANQGSEA. This CDR3 is built from 13 residues. The CDR3: CSVATRVSDIQYF. DNA of the CDR3: TGCAGCGTTGCCACCAGGGTTTCGGACATTCAGTACTTC.

The V and J genes are TRBV10-3 and TRBJ2-3, with D perhaps given as TRBD1 or TRBD2 (5 bases each). V lost 5 bases to trimming and J lost 4 bases, with 16 bases between them. This CDR3 region has 15 residues. Germline V gene sequence: CDR1 ENHRY, CDR2 SYGVKD. This CDR3 reads CAISRDGSMADTQYF. The DNA for the CDR3 is TGTGCCATCAGTCGGGACGGCTCAATGGCAGATACGCAGTATTTT.

The chain combines TRBV27 with TRBJ2-7; 9 positions match TRBD1. Per the germline V gene, CDR1 is MNHEY and CDR2 is SMNVEV (reference sequence). Trimming removed 7 bases from V and 6 bases from J; junction bases left unmatched: 7. This CDR3 is built from 13 residues. CDR3 coding DNA: TGTGCCAGCACCCGGGACAGGGCGGGCGAGCAGTACTTC. Residues: CASTRDRAGEQYF.

This rearrangement joins TRBV20-1 to TRBJ2-5; 9 nucleotides line up with TRBD2. Germline V gene data show CDR1 as DFQATT and CDR2 as SNEGSKA (reference sequence). The J segment lost 5 bases and the V segment lost 0 bases, leaving 7 bases of the junction unmatched. The CDR3 consists of 15 residues. The CDR3 reads CSARDPTSGHETQYF. DNA for the CDR3: TGCAGTGCTAGAGATCCGACTAGCGGTCACGAGACCCAGTACTTC.

The chain couples TRBV2 to TRBJ2-6, with D unclear. V was shortened by 0 bases and J by 1 base, with 7 bases between the two germline ends. Germline V gene lookup returns CDR1 SNHLY and CDR2 FYNNEI. This CDR3 region has 16 residues. This chain's CDR3 is CASSEAFRSGANVLTF. The CDR3 DNA follows: TGTGCCAGCAGTGAAGCCTTCCGATCTGGGGCCAACGTCCTGACTTTC.

This clonotype was found a few times. The rearrangement joins TRBV12-3 or TRBV12-4 to TRBJ2-1; weak D call: TRBD2 (6 bases). CDR3 length: 14 amino acids. The V and J ends lost 9 bases and 1 base respectively, with 13 bases between them. Here the CDR3 reads CASGGIKSYNEQFF. Written as DNA, the CDR3 is TGTGCCAGTGGGGGGATAAAATCCTACAATGAGCAGTTCTTC.

The chain has TRBV20-1 and TRBJ2-3; 9 positions agree with TRBD2. J lost 7 bases, V lost 3 bases, and 8 bases had no gene match. From germline, CDR1 is DFQATT and CDR2 SNEGSKA (reference sequence). The CDR3 has 14 amino acids. This chain's CDR3 is CSARGTSTAHTQYF. The CDR3 region has the DNA TGCAGTGCTAGGGGGACTAGCACCGCTCATACGCAGTATTTT.

The V and J genes are TRBV2 and TRBJ2-7; D gene ambiguous. The V gene lost 8 bases and the J gene lost 3 bases, with 8 bases spanning the gap. Germline V lookup: CDR1 SNHLY, CDR2 FYNNEI. The CDR3 length is 11 residues. CDR3 protein: CASDGNYEQYF. CDR3 DNA sequence: TGTGCCAGCGACGGCAACTACGAGCAGTACTTC.

The chain uses TRBV20-1 and TRBJ2-5; 9 nucleotides agree with TRBD2. CDR3 length equals 15 residues. The ends lost 2 bases at V and 2 bases at J; junction bases unmatched: 6. From germline, CDR1 is DFQATT and CDR2 SNEGSKA (reference sequence). The CDR3 loop reads CSARRTSGSQETQYF. DNA of the CDR3: TGCAGTGCTAGAAGAACTAGCGGGTCACAAGAGACCCAGTACTTC.

The chain uses TRBV27 and TRBJ2-3; 13 positions match TRBD2. Germline trimming cut 2 bases from V and 2 bases from J; bases unmatched to any gene: 4. Looked up from germline, CDR1 is MNHEY and CDR2 is SMNVEV (reference sequence). This CDR3 is 17 amino acids long. The CDR3 sequence: CASSLRTSGSNTDTQYF. CDR3 DNA: TGTGCCAGCAGTTTAAGGACTAGCGGGAGTAACACAGATACGCAGTATTTT.

The chain combines TRBV14 with TRBJ1-1; D remains ambiguous. The CDR3 contains 13 residues. V lost 0 bases and J 0 bases, leaving 2 bases between the germline ends. Germline assignment: CDR1 SGHDN and CDR2 FVKESK. CDR3 sequence (DNA): TGTGCCAGCAGCCAAGATGTGAACACTGAAGCTTTCTTT. Protein product: CASSQDVNTEAFF.

The chain carries TRBV5-1 and TRBJ2-2; D may be TRBD1 (5 bases). The V end was cut by 5 bases, the J end by 2 bases, with 13 bases between. The CDR3 contains 15 residues. Looked up from germline, CDR1 is SGHRS and CDR2 is YFSETQ. The CDR3 coding sequence is TGCGCCAGCAGGCAATCCCAGGGCAACACCGGGGAGCTGTTTTTT. Encoded protein: CASRQSQGNTGELFF.

This clonotype was counted only a few times. The rearrangement joins TRBV28 to TRBJ1-5, with 8 nucleotides matching TRBD1. Losses at the gene ends were 3 bases for V and 5 bases for J; bases not matched to a gene: 6. The CDR3 loop spans 15 amino acids. The germline V gene encodes CDR1 MDHEN and CDR2 SYDVKM. In nucleotides, the CDR3 is TGTGCCAGCAGTTTTGTATCAGGGGGCGATCAGCCCCAGCATTTT. It specifies CASSFVSGGDQPQHF. The complete variable domain, with remaining parts taken from reference TRBV28 and TRBJ1-5, reads DVKVTQSSRYLVKRTGEKVFLECVQDMDHENMFWYRQDPGLGLRLIYFSYDVKMKEKGDIPEGYSVSREKKERFSLILESASTNQTSMYLCASSFVSGGDQPQHFGDGTRLSIL.

This clonotype was seen just once. The rearrangement joins TRBV6-5 to TRBJ2-5; the D is unclear. The V and J ends lost 6 bases and 3 bases respectively, with 17 bases between them. The length of the CDR3 is 15 residues. CDR1 is MNHEY and CDR2 is SVGAGI in the germline V gene. The CDR3 nucleotides read TGTGCCAGCAGACAGACGGGCACCCCCGAAGAGACCCAGTACTTC. Protein: CASRQTGTPEETQYF.

This clonotype was seen only a few times. The chain uses TRBV7-8 and TRBJ2-1, with 9 bases lining up with TRBD2. Germline lookup yields CDR1 SGHVS and CDR2 FQNEAQ. The ends lost 4 bases at V and 8 bases at J; junction bases unmatched: 9. This CDR3 is built from 15 residues. CDR3: CASSSVSGSIDEQFF. CDR3 sequence (DNA): TGTGCCAGCAGCTCCGTTAGCGGGAGTATCGATGAGCAGTTCTTC.

This clonotype was found a few times. The CDR3 sequence is CATDRGRDGELFF. The CDR3 DNA is TGTGCCACAGACAGGGGGCGGGACGGGGAGCTGTTTTTT. The chain is built from TRBV30 and TRBJ2-2, with 10 bases fitting TRBD1. CDR1 is GTSNPN and CDR2 is SVGIG in the germline V gene (reference sequence). V gave up 8 bases and J gave up 7 bases; unmatched junction bases: 7. The CDR3 runs 13 residues.